Shown below are 13 T cell receptor beta chains from a single sample sequenced in a study of blood T cell repertoires in COVID-19 (dated by TCRdb to 2020 to 2021). Libraries were prepared through the immunoSEQ multiplex PCR assay. TCRdb limited this immuneACCESS table to in-frame rearrangements with V and J called. A share of clones is missing; checked studies link under half to unresolved V genes, and the rest is unexplained. The sample table lists 200,000 or so clones, roughly 85% of them with a count of one. Clones ranked in the top ten supply 3.5% to 4% of the sample. The sequenced material came from PBMCs or T cells enriched from blood (not recorded which). These receptors originate from a woman between 40 and 50 years old with acute COVID-19.

The gene calls are TRBV21-1 and TRBJ2-1; TRBD2, the table's D call, was not compared with the DNA. TRBV21-1 is a recognized pseudogene. This CDR3 contains 13 residues. CDR3 in amino acids: CASRPGLTHEQFF. For the CDR3, the DNA is TGTGCCAGCAGACCGGGACTAACCCACGAGCAGTTCTTC.

V gene TRBV28 combines with J gene TRBJ2-7; 10 bases are a match to TRBD2. Germline CDR1 and CDR2: MDHEN and SYDVKM. The CDR3 length is 15 residues. The V and J ends lost 10 bases and 4 bases, in that order; junction bases with no gene match: 13. In DNA, the CDR3 is TGTGCCATCCGACCTCCTAGCGGGAGTGGTTACGAGCAGTACTTC. Its protein product is CAIRPPSGSGYEQYF. The entire variable domain, with the rest obtained from reference TRBV28 and TRBJ2-7, is as follows: DVKVTQSSRYLVKRTGEKVFLECVQDMDHENMFWYRQDPGLGLRLIYFSYDVKMKEKGDIPEGYSVSREKKERFSLILESASTNQTSMYLCAIRPPSGSGYEQYFGPGTRLTVT.

This CDR3 reads CASSRGSGNTGELFF. The CDR3 nucleotides read TGTGCCAGCAGCAGGGGGTCCGGGAACACCGGGGAGCTGTTTTTT. The chain joins TRBV7-8 to TRBJ2-2, with D maybe TRBD1 (6 bases). Germline CDR1 SGHVS, CDR2 FQNEAQ. This CDR3 contains 15 residues. Trimming cost V 5 bases and J 1 base, with 11 bases left between them.

This clone was observed many times. The DNA of the CDR3 is TGTGCCAGCAGACCATCGGACAGGAACGAGCAGTACTTC. This encodes CASRPSDRNEQYF. The chain has TRBV27 and TRBJ2-7; 7 nucleotides match TRBD1. Germline V CDR1 and CDR2: MNHEY, SMNVEV (reference sequence). Losses at the gene ends were 6 bases for V and 5 bases for J; bases not matched to a gene: 7. The CDR3 has 13 amino acids.

The chain has TRBV7-2 and TRBJ2-2; perhaps TRBD2 as D (6 bases). V dropped 4 bases and J dropped 4 bases, with 7 bases sitting between them. The CDR3 runs 13 residues. Per the germline V gene, CDR1 is SGHTA and CDR2 is FQGNSA. Written as DNA, the CDR3 is TGTGCCAGCAGCTCTAGCGCCACCGGGGAGCTGTTTTTT. It translates to CASSSSATGELFF. Together with reference TRBV7-2 and TRBJ2-2, the CDR3 gives the full variable domain: GAGVSQSPSNKVTEKGKDVELRCDPISGHTALYWYRQSLGQGLEFLIYFQGNSAPDKSGLPSDRFSAERTGGSVSTLTIQRTQQEDSAVYLCASSSSATGELFFGEGSRLTVL.

The chain links TRBV3-1 (or the pseudogene TRBV3-2) to TRBJ2-5, with D tentatively TRBD2 (6 bases). With 1 base removed from V and 1 base from J, the gap between germline ends came to 13 bases. Germline V gives CDR1 LGHDT, CDR2 YNNKEL (reference sequence). The CDR3 totals 16 residues. The CDR3 sequence: CASSQGGAGSQETQYF. The CDR3 DNA sequence: TGTGCCAGCAGCCAAGGAGGGGCGGGGAGCCAAGAGACCCAGTACTTC.

The rearrangement links TRBV9 to TRBJ1-6, with TRBD1 identical over 10 bases. In germline, CDR1 is SGDLS, CDR2 YYNGEE. This CDR3 is built from 15 residues. J lost 7 bases, V lost 3 bases, and 4 bases had no gene match. The CDR3 here is CASSAGTGENSPLHF. The CDR3 DNA is TGTGCCAGCAGCGCCGGGACAGGGGAAAATTCACCCCTCCACTTT.

The rearrangement uses TRBV28 and TRBJ1-1; unclear D gene. Per germline, CDR1 MDHEN and CDR2 SYDVKM. The V and J ends lost 7 bases and 4 bases respectively, with 13 bases between them. This CDR3 has 13 residues. CDR3 sequence reads: CASTPGGGTEAFF. DNA for the CDR3: TGTGCCAGCACCCCGGGTGGAGGCACTGAAGCTTTCTTT.

This clone appeared a few times. This chain connects TRBV15 to TRBJ2-3, with 8 bases matching TRBD1. V dropped 3 bases and J dropped 0; count of bases not matched to a gene: 5. Germline lookup yields CDR1 LNHNV and CDR2 YYDKDF (reference sequence). The CDR3 covers 16 residues. In nucleotides, the CDR3 is TGTGCCACCAGCAGGAACAGGGGGGCTAGCACAGATACGCAGTATTTT. Protein: CATSRNRGASTDTQYF.

This rearrangement joins TRBV2 to TRBJ2-3; TRBD1 might be the D (5 bases). V shed 6 bases and J shed 0 bases, with 13 bases lying between them. CDR3 length equals 15 residues. Per the germline V gene, CDR1 is SNHLY and CDR2 is FYNNEI. The CDR3 protein is CASSLQGSSTDTQYF. The CDR3 bases are TGTGCCAGCAGCCTCCAGGGTAGTAGCACAGATACGCAGTATTTT.

This clone was counted at least ten times. The V and J genes are TRBV27 and TRBJ1-5; TRBD1 might be the D (5 bases). Germline loops: CDR1 MNHEY, CDR2 SMNVEV (reference sequence). With 0 bases removed from V and 0 bases from J, the gap between germline ends came to 9 bases. The CDR3 is 16 amino acids. CDR3 nucleotides: TGTGCCAGCAGTTTATCCCGGGGGTTTAGCAATCAGCCCCAGCATTTT. Its translation is CASSLSRGFSNQPQHF.

This sequence joins TRBV19 and TRBJ1-2, with D possibly being TRBD1 (5 bases). Germline CDR1 reads LNHDA; CDR2 reads SQIVND (reference sequence). The CDR3 is 16 amino acids. Between the trimmed V and J ends, which lost 5 bases and 5 bases, there was a span of 21 bases. The CDR3 DNA reads as TGTGCCAGTAGTCCCGGCGGGACCCAGTCGTTTTATGGCTACACCTTC. It is translated as CASSPGGTQSFYGYTF.

This rearrangement joins TRBV28 to TRBJ2-1; 7 bases line up with TRBD1. With V trimmed by 8 bases and J by 4 bases, 5 bases remained unmatched. There are 13 residues in the CDR3. CDR1 is MDHEN and CDR2 is SYDVKM in the germline V gene. The CDR3 nucleotides read TGTGCCAGCCTCGGGACAGAGTACAATGAGCAGTTCTTC. Translated: CASLGTEYNEQFF.